A selection of T cell receptor beta chains follows, all from one sample in a study of immune evolution from preneoplasia to lung adenocarcinoma. TCRdb keeps only in-frame clones here, not all; method: immunoSEQ multiplex PCR. This sample has 4,000 to 5,500 clones, with roughly 80% found just once. Sequenced: FFPE adjacent normal lung tissue. These receptors originate from a donor of 70 years or more with lung adenocarcinoma. Each CDR3 is given with its conserved first and last residue. The order of the fields is J gene, clone size, CDR3 length, D gene, V gene, CDR3 DNA, CDR3 protein. D genes are given only for firm matches. Clone size is not always given. Where it is, it says once, few, many or a class for expanded clones.

>TRBJ2-7|-|14|-|TRBV6-1
TGTGCCAGCAGTGATAGGGGGGGGCGGTACGAGCAGTACTTC
CASSDRGGRYEQYF
>TRBJ2-5|-|15|-|TRBV15
TGTGCCACCAGCAAGTGGGGCGTGTACCAAGAGACCCAGTACTTC
CATSKWGVYQETQYF
>TRBJ2-3|-|14|TRBD2|TRBV14
TGTGCCAGCAGTCCCGGGACTAGCGGTTTGAATCAGTATTTT
CASSPGTSGLNQYF
>TRBJ2-4|-|14|TRBD1|TRBV18
TGTGCCAGCTCTTCATTAACAGGGGAGAACATTCAGTACTTC
CASSSLTGENIQYF
>TRBJ2-1|-|16|TRBD2|TRBV6-4
TGTGCCAGCAGTCAAGGTGGTCTAGCGGGAGTGGCTGAGCAGTTCTTC
CASSQGGLAGVAEQFF
>TRBJ2-7|once|14|-|TRBV11-2
TGTGCCAGCAGCGACGGGATCACATCATACGAGCAGTACTTC
CASSDGITSYEQYF
>TRBJ1-5|few|14|-|TRBV6-5
TGTGCCAGCAGCCGGGCCGGGAGCGGTCAGCCCCAGCATTTT
CASSRAGSGQPQHF
>TRBJ2-1|-|15|-|TRBV9
TGTGCCAGCAGCGCCACAGGTATGACGGGGAATGAGCAGTTCTTC
CASSATGMTGNEQFF
>TRBJ2-7|-|15|-|TRBV4-1
TGCGCCAGCAGCCCAGATGATGGACTTTCCTACGAGCAGTACTTC
CASSPDDGLSYEQYF
>TRBJ2-4|few|14|-|TRBV25-1
TGTGCCAGTACCGGGCCAGGACGCAAAAACATTCAGTACTTC
CASTGPGRKNIQYF
>TRBJ2-4|-|15|-|TRBV25-1
TGTGCCAGCAGTGAATACAGGGGAGTCAAAAACATTCAGTACTTC
CASSEYRGVKNIQYF
>TRBJ2-1|-|13|TRBD2|TRBV2
TGTGCCAGTGAGGGAGGGCTTCATACCGGGGAGTTCTTC
CASEGGLHTGEFF
>TRBJ1-2|-|16|TRBD1|TRBV6-1
TGTGCCAGCAGTGGACAGGGGGGTAATTATAACTATGGCTACACCTTC
CASSGQGGNYNYGYTF
>TRBJ1-5|-|16|TRBD1|TRBV2
TGTGCCAGCTTATGGGACAGGGATGGTAGCAATCAGCCCCAGCATTTT
CASLWDRDGSNQPQHF
>TRBJ2-7|-|13|TRBD1|TRBV6-5
TGTGCCAGCAAAGTCAGGGGGCTGTACGAGCAGTACTTC
CASKVRGLYEQYF
>TRBJ2-7|-|16|TRBD1|TRBV5-1
TGCGCCAGCAGCACTTCCGGGACAGGGGGTCATCGCGAGCAGTACTTC
CASSTSGTGGHREQYF
>TRBJ2-7|-|13|-|TRBV5-4
TGTGCCAGCAGTAGGACGGGGACCCTCGAGCAGTACTTC
CASSRTGTLEQYF
>TRBJ2-5|-|19|-|TRBV28
TGTGCCAGCAGTTCCCTTGGCGGGGGACCGACAGGCCCTCAAGAGACCCAGTACTTC
CASSSLGGGPTGPQETQYF
>TRBJ2-1|-|16|TRBD1|TRBV27
TGTGCCAGCAGTTTAACATTGGGGACAGGGGGTCTTGAGCAGTTCTTC
CASSLTLGTGGLEQFF
>TRBJ1-2|-|12|TRBD1|TRBV19
TGTGCCAGCAAGGACAGGAGTTATGGCTACACCTTC
CASKDRSYGYTF
>TRBJ2-7|-|14|-|TRBV28
TGTGCCAGCAGTTTATCAAGGGGTACTCGCGAGCAGTACTTC
CASSLSRGTREQYF
>TRBJ2-7|-|15|-|TRBV11-2
TGTGCCAGCAGCTTAGTGGCAGACACTACCTACGAGCAGTACTTC
CASSLVADTTYEQYF
>TRBJ2-1|-|16|TRBD2|TRBV5-1
TGCGCCAGCAGCCTAATGACTAGCGGGAGTGGAAATGAGCAGTTCTTC
CASSLMTSGSGNEQFF
>TRBJ2-5|-|12|-|TRBV11-2
TGTGCCAGCAGCTACTACCAAGAGACCCAGTACTTC
CASSYYQETQYF
>TRBJ2-7|-|15|TRBD1|TRBV5-1
TGCGCCAGCGGTGACTCCGGGACAGGGATCTACGAGCAGTACTTC
CASGDSGTGIYEQYF
>TRBJ2-7|-|13|-|TRBV28
TGTGCCAGCAGTTTAAGCCAGAGCTACGAGCAGTACTTC
CASSLSQSYEQYF
>TRBJ1-1|once|20|-|TRBV4-1
TGCGCCAGCAGCCAAGCCGGGGAGCTGGTCCCGGGACACTCGAACACTGAAGCTTTCTTT
CASSQAGELVPGHSNTEAFF
>TRBJ2-7|-|15|-|TRBV5-1
TGCGCCAGCAGCTTGAGTCTCGGACAGTACTACGAGCAGTACTTC
CASSLSLGQYYEQYF
>TRBJ1-2|few|13|-|TRBV4-1
TGCGCCAGCAGCTCAGAAGCTAACTATGGCTACACCTTC
CASSSEANYGYTF
>TRBJ2-7|-|14|-|TRBV5-8
TGTGCCAGCAGCCCAGGGGGGGCCCCCTACGAGCAGTACTTC
CASSPGGAPYEQYF